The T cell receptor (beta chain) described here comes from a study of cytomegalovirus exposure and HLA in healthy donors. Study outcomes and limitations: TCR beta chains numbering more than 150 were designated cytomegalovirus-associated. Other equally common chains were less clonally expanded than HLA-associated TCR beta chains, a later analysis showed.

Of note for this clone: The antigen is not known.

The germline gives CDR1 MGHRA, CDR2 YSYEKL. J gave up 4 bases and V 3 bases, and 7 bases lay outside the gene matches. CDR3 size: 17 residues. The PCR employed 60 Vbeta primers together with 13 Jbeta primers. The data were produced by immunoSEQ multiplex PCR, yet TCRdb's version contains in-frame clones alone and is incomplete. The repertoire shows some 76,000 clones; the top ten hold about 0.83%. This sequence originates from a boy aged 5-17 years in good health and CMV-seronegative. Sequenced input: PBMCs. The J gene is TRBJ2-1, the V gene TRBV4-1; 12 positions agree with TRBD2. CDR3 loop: CASSQEGLAGIYNEQFF. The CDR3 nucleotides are TGCGCCAGCAGCCAGGAAGGACTAGCGGGGATATACAATGAGCAGTTCTTC.